The sample holds a few counts of the clone carrying this T cell receptor (beta chain). Its antigen is not identified. The V end was cut by 7 bases, the J end by 1 base, with 18 bases between. The CDR3 is 16 amino acids. Germline CDR1 reads SEHNR; CDR2 reads FQNEAQ (reference sequence). This entry is derived from a study of T-cell reconstitution after alpha-beta-depleted transplantation in children. General study findings and limits: From newly produced T cells came most of the T-cell counts and diversity one year after transplant. Several hundred rapidly expanded clones from non-depleted graft cells reportedly supplied alpha-beta T cells about two months post-transplant.

Unique molecular identifiers were incorporated into the prepared TCRbeta library. TCRdb reprocessed the PCR reads via MiXCR and lists one record per CDR3 protein. The table shows hundreds of thousands of distinct CDR3 sequences, with 15% to 20% occurring only once. This clonotype was sampled from a male patient between 5 and 17 years old who had a stem cell transplant for acute lymphoblastic leukemia, so the T cells may come from the graft donor. The chain combines TRBV7-9 with TRBJ2-3, with D tentatively TRBD1 or TRBD2 (5 bases each). Here the sequenced sample was PBMCs, mostly from graft donor cells, taken 360 days after TCRalphabeta/CD19-depleted stem cell transplant. CDR3 sequence: CASTIYSGTRTDTQYF. The DNA of the CDR3 is TGTGCCAGCACTATTTATTCCGGGACCCGCACAGATACGCAGTATTTT.